What follows are 16 T cell receptor beta chains derived from one specimen sequenced in a study of identifying expanded T cells in peripheral blood. The data were produced by immunoSEQ multiplex PCR, yet TCRdb's version contains in-frame clones alone and is incomplete. Among some 97,000 clones, about 90% were seen once, and the ten largest hold just over 5.5%. Sequencing was performed on blood. These receptors were collected from a person between 18 and 69 years old in good health.

This rearrangement joins TRBV5-6 to TRBJ2-7, with D unclear. Looked up from germline, CDR1 is SGHDT and CDR2 is YYEEEE. V was clipped by 3 bases and J by 2 bases, with 15 bases between them. This CDR3 contains 15 residues. The CDR3 DNA reads TGTGCCAGCAGCTCTCTAGACTGGCCCACCTACGAGCAGTACTTC. This gives the protein CASSSLDWPTYEQYF. Full variable domain (remainder filled in from reference TRBV5-6 and TRBJ2-7): DAGVTQSPTHLIKTRGQQVTLRCSPKSGHDTVSWYQQALGQGPQFIFQYYEEEERQRGNFPDRFSGHQFPNYSSELNVNALLLGDSALYLCASSSLDWPTYEQYFGPGTRLTVT.

The chain recombines TRBV14 with TRBJ2-1; 7 positions match TRBD1. CDR3 length equals 18 residues. Trimming removed 0 bases from V and 4 bases from J; junction bases left unmatched: 12. Germline V lookup: CDR1 SGHDN, CDR2 FVKESK. The CDR3 region is CASSQESFSGQLYNEQFF. In DNA form, the CDR3 reads TGTGCCAGCAGCCAAGAGTCTTTCTCGGGACAGCTTTACAATGAGCAGTTCTTC.

The chain uses TRBV12-5 and TRBJ2-7; D may be TRBD2 (6 bases). Germline loops: CDR1 LGHNT, CDR2 FRNRAP. The CDR3 spans 15 residues. V gave up 6 bases and J gave up 2 bases, with 17 bases separating them. CDR3 in DNA: TGTGCTAGTGGGGTAGTGCTAGCGCTTCCCTACGAGCAGTACTTC. Protein sequence: CASGVVLALPYEQYF.

The chain joins TRBV14 to TRBJ2-7; 7 bases map to TRBD1. Germline V gene sequence: CDR1 SGHDN, CDR2 FVKESK. The CDR3 sequence is 14 residues long. V dropped 5 bases and J dropped 3; count of bases not matched to a gene: 7. The CDR3 nucleotides are TGTGCCAGCAGCAACCTCCGGGACAGCTACGAGCAGTACTTC. Amino acid sequence: CASSNLRDSYEQYF.

The CDR3 reads CASSEAMAKETQYF. In DNA form, the CDR3 reads TGTGCCAGCAGTGAAGCGATGGCAAAAGAGACCCAGTACTTC. The chain uses TRBV2 and TRBJ2-5; D is ambiguous. The CDR3 runs 14 residues. Trimming cost V 0 bases and J 3 bases, with 8 bases left between them. Germline CDR1 is SNHLY and CDR2 is FYNNEI. Drawing the rest from reference TRBV2 and TRBJ2-5, the complete variable domain is EPEVTQTPSHQVTQMGQEVILRCVPISNHLYFYWYRQILGQKVEFLVSFYNNEISEKSEIFDDQFSVERPDGSNFTLKIRSTKLEDSAMYFCASSEAMAKETQYFGPGTRLLVL.

This chain joins TRBV10-3 and TRBJ1-2; 7 bases agree with TRBD1. Germline V gene lookup returns CDR1 ENHRY and CDR2 SYGVKD. The trim removed 6 bases at V and 3 bases at J, leaving 10 bases unmatched. CDR3 length: 15 residues. Here the CDR3 reads CAIRPRGGEDYGYTF. CDR3 coding DNA: TGTGCCATCAGGCCCCGAGGGGGCGAGGACTATGGCTACACCTTC.

V usage is TRBV2 and J usage is TRBJ1-5; 7 nucleotides match TRBD1. Per the germline V gene, CDR1 is SNHLY and CDR2 is FYNNEI. This CDR3 has 15 amino acids. The junction had 2 bases not matched to a gene; V was cut back by 3 bases and J by 0 bases. The CDR3 coding sequence is TGTGCCAGCAGTGAGGGACAGATTAGCAATCAGCCCCAGCATTTT. Protein sequence: CASSEGQISNQPQHF.

This clone was observed once. V usage is TRBV10-3 and J usage is TRBJ2-2; D could derive from TRBD1 or TRBD2 (5 bases each). V was cut by 6 bases and J by 0 bases, with 11 bases left in between. The CDR3 is made up of 15 amino acids. CDR1 and CDR2 (germline): ENHRY, SYGVKD. The CDR3 nucleotides read TGTGCCATCAGGGGGGACGCTTCGAACACCGGGGAGCTGTTTTTT. Translation gives CAIRGDASNTGELFF.

V usage is TRBV29-1 and J usage is TRBJ1-2, with D possibly TRBD1 on 6 matching bases. The CDR3 is 13 amino acids. Germline V lookup: CDR1 SQVTM, CDR2 ANQGSEA. Between the trimmed V and J ends, which lost 7 bases and 0 bases, there was a span of 12 bases. The CDR3 DNA reads as TGCAGCGCGGTACAGGGAACTAACTATGGCTACACCTTC. It translates to CSAVQGTNYGYTF.

V usage is TRBV2 and J usage is TRBJ2-7; D is unresolved. The CDR3 runs to 13 residues. V shed 9 bases and J shed 3 bases, with 15 bases lying between them. Per germline, CDR1 SNHLY and CDR2 FYNNEI. The CDR3 is CASTEHTFYEQYF. The DNA for the CDR3 is TGTGCCAGTACAGAACATACCTTCTACGAGCAGTACTTC.

The chain combines TRBV15 with TRBJ1-4; 8 nucleotides agree with TRBD1. V was clipped by 0 bases and J by 3 bases; unmatched bases: 3. The CDR3 contains 16 residues. Germline assignment: CDR1 LNHNV and CDR2 YYDKDF (reference sequence). The CDR3 bases are TGTGCCACCAGCAGAGAGGAGACAGGGGCTAATGAAAAACTGTTTTTT. Protein product: CATSREETGANEKLFF.

The table lists this clone with a count of one. The CDR3 loop reads CASSHLQGNTIYF. The CDR3 DNA is TGTGCCAGCAGCCACCTACAGGGAAACACCATATATTTT. The genes are TRBV6-5 and TRBJ1-3; D not resolved. The CDR3 is 13 residues long. From germline, CDR1 is MNHEY and CDR2 SVGAGI. Between the trimmed V and J ends, which lost 6 bases and 4 bases, there was a span of 10 bases.

This chain connects TRBV9 to TRBJ1-6; D remains unclear. The V end was cut by 6 bases, the J end by 8 bases, with 15 bases between. The germline V gene encodes CDR1 SGDLS and CDR2 YYNGEE. The CDR3 is made up of 14 amino acids. CDR3 region: CASTPGGADSPLHF. The CDR3 nucleotides read TGTGCCAGCACCCCAGGAGGTGCAGATTCACCCCTCCACTTT.

The J gene is TRBJ1-5, the V gene TRBV6-6; D unclear. Trimming shortened V by 7 bases and J by 7 bases, and 11 bases separated the two germline ends. Per the germline V gene, CDR1 is MNHNY and CDR2 is SVGAGI (reference sequence). The CDR3 consists of 12 residues. The CDR3 DNA reads TGTGCCAGCAATCCTCCTGGGCAGCCCCAGCATTTT. It translates to CASNPPGQPQHF.

The CDR3 DNA reads as TGTGCCAGCTCACCTAAAGGCGCCGGGACCCCCAGGGAAGATACGCAGTATTTT. Residues: CASSPKGAGTPREDTQYF. The chain uses TRBV18 and TRBJ2-3, with D perhaps matching TRBD1 or TRBD2 (5 bases each). V gave up 3 bases and J gave up 5 bases, with 24 bases separating them. Germline values: CDR1 KGHSH, CDR2 LQKENI. The CDR3 runs 18 residues.

The rearrangement links TRBV5-6 to TRBJ1-2; 7 bases are a match to TRBD1. The CDR3 loop spans 15 amino acids. J lost 8 bases, V lost 4 bases, and 14 bases had no gene match. The germline V gene encodes CDR1 SGHDT and CDR2 YYEEEE. CDR3 loop: CASSPRTGQKGGYTF. The CDR3 nucleotides are TGTGCCAGCAGCCCGAGGACAGGTCAGAAAGGAGGCTACACCTTC.